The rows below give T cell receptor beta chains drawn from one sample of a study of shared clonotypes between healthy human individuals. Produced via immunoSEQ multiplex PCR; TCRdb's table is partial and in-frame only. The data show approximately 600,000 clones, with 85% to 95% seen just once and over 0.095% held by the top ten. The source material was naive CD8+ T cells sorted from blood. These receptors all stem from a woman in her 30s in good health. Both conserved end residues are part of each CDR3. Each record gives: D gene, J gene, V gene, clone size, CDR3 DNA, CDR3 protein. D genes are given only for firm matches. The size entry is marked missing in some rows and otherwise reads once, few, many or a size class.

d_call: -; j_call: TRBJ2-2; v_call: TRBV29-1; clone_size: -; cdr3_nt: TGCAGCGTTGCTATCACCGGGGAGCTGTTTTTT; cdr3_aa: CSVAITGELFF
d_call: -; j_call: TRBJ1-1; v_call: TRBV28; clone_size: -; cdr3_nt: TGTGCCAGCAGTTTTGACCCCCCAGGGACTGAAGCTTTCTTT; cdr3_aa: CASSFDPPGTEAFF
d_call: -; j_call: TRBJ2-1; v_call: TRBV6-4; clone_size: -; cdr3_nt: TGTGCCAGCAGTGACTTCCCGAGCTCCTACAATGAGCAGTTCTTC; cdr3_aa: CASSDFPSSYNEQFF
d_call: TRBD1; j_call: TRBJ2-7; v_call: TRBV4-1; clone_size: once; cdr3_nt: TGCGCCAGCAGCCAAGGGATAGATCCTACAGGGGACTCCTACGAGCAGTACTTC; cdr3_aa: CASSQGIDPTGDSYEQYF
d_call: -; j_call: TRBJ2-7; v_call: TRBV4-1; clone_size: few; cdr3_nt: TGCGCCAGCAGCCAAGAATCCGGGACTCCCGAGCAGTACTTC; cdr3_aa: CASSQESGTPEQYF
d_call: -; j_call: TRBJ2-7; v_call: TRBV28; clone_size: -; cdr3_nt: TGTGCCAGCAGTTTACTCTTAGGGCGCGAGCAGTACTTC; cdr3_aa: CASSLLLGREQYF
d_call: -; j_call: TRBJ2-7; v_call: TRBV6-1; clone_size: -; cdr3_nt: TGTGCCAGCCAGATTGCCTACGAGCAGTACTTC; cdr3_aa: CASQIAYEQYF
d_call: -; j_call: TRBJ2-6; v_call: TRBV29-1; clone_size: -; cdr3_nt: TGCAGCGTTGAAGACCCCCTCTACTCTGGGGCCAACGTCCTGACTTTC; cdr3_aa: CSVEDPLYSGANVLTF
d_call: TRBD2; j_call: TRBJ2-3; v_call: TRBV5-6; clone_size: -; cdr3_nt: TGTGCCAGCAGCTTTGGGACTAGCGGGAGTCTTTCCAGAGATACGCAGTATTTT; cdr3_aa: CASSFGTSGSLSRDTQYF
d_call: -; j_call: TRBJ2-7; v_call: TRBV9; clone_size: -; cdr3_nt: TGTGCCAGCAGTCCAGAGGGGTTCCTCTACGAGCAGTACTTC; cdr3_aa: CASSPEGFLYEQYF
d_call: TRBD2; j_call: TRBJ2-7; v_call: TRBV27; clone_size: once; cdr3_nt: TGTGCCAGCAGCCTCGGACTAGCCTACGAGCAGTACTTC; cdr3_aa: CASSLGLAYEQYF
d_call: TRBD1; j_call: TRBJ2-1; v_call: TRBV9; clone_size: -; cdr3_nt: TGTGCCAGCAGCGGGGACAGGGGGTGGGATGAGCAGTTCTTC; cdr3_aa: CASSGDRGWDEQFF
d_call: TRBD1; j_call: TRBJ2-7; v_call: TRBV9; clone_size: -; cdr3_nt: TGTGCCAGCAGCGTAGACGGGACAGGGGGTAACGAGCAGTACTTC; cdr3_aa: CASSVDGTGGNEQYF
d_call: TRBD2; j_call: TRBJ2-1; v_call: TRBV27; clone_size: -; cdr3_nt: TGTGCCAGCAGTCCCACGGGGGGGATTGAGCAGTTCTTC; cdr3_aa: CASSPTGGIEQFF
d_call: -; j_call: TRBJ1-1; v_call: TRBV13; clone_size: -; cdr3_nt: TGTGCCAGCAGCTTAGTCGGGAGGAACACTGAAGCTTTCTTT; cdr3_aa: CASSLVGRNTEAFF
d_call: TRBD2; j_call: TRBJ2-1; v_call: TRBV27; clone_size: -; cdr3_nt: TGTGCCAGCAGTTTAGGGAGGGCCATAAATGAGCAGTTCTTC; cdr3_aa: CASSLGRAINEQFF
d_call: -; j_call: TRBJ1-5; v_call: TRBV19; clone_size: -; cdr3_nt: TGTGCCAGTAGTATAGGCCAGGGTTATCAGCCCCAGCATTTT; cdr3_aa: CASSIGQGYQPQHF
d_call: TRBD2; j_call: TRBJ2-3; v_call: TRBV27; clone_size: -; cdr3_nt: TGTGCCAGCAGTTCTCAACCACCCGGGACTAGCGGATACACAGATACGCAGTATTTT; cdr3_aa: CASSSQPPGTSGYTDTQYF
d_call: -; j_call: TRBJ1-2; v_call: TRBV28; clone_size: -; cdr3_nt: TGTGCCAGCAGAGAAGGGGCAGGCTACACCTTC; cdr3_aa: CASREGAGYTF
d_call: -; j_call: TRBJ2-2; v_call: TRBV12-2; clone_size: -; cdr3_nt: TGTGCAAGTCGTGCAAACGCCACCGGGGAGCTGTTTTTT; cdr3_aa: CASRANATGELFF
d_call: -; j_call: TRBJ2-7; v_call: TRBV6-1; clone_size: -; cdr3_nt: TGTGCCAGCAGTTATCAGCACAGGGCCTACGAGCAGTACTTC; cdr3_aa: CASSYQHRAYEQYF
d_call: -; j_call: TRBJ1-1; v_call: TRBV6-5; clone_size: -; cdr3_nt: TGTGCCAGCAGTTACCAACCGGGGTTGAACACTGAAGCTTTCTTT; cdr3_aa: CASSYQPGLNTEAFF
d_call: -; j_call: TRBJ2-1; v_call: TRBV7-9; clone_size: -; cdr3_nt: TGTGCCAGCAGCTTACAACTGCACAATGAGCAGTTCTTC; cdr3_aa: CASSLQLHNEQFF
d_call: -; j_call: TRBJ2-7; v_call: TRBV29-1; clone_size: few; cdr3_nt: TGCAGCGTTGAGCCGGAGGCAGGTATGGAGCAGTACTTC; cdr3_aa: CSVEPEAGMEQYF
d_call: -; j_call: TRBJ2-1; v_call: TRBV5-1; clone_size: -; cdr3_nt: TGCGCCAGCAGCTTGGTAGATGAGCAGTTCTTC; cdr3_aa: CASSLVDEQFF
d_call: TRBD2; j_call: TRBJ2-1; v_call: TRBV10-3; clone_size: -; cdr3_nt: TGTGCCATCAGTGGAGGGGAGGGACTAAGATACAATGAGCAGTTCTTC; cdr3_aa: CAISGGEGLRYNEQFF
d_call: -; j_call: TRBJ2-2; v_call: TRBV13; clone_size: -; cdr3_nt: TGTGCCAGCAGCTTAGAGGGCACCGGGGAGCTGTTTTTT; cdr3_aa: CASSLEGTGELFF
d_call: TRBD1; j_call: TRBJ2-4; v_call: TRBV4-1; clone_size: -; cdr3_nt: TGCGCCAGCAGCCAAGCGGTGCTACAGGGGTCCTTTTTAGCCAAAAACATTCAGTACTTC; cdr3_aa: CASSQAVLQGSFLAKNIQYF
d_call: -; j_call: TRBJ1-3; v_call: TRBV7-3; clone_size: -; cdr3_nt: TGTGCCAGCAGCTTAGACGGAAACACCATATATTTT; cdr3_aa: CASSLDGNTIYF
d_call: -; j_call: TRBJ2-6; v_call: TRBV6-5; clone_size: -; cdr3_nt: TGTGCCAGCAGTAACTCTGGGGCCAACGTCCTGACTTTC; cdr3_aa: CASSNSGANVLTF
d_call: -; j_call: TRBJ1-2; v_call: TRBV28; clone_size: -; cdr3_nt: TGTGCCAGCAGTTTCCCAGGGGAGGGACGGCTCTATGGCTACACCTTC; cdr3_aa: CASSFPGEGRLYGYTF
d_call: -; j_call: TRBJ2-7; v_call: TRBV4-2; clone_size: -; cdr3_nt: TGTGCCAGCAGCCAAGATCTTGAAGCGTCCGAGCAGTACTTC; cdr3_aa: CASSQDLEASEQYF
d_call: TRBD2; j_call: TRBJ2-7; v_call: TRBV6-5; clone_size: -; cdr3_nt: TGTGCCAGCAGTTACGAGCGGGGGTCCTACGAGCAGTACTTC; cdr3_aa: CASSYERGSYEQYF
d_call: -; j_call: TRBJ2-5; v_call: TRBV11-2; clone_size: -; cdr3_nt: TGTGCCAGCAGCTTAGGATTTGTGGACTCAGGAGAGACCCAGTACTTC; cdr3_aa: CASSLGFVDSGETQYF
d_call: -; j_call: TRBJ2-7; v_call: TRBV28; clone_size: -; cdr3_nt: TGTGCCAGCAGCCGAACAGGGATCTACGAGCAGTACTTC; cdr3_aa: CASSRTGIYEQYF
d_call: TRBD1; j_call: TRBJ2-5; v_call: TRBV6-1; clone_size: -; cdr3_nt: TGTGCCAGCTTAATTGTAGGGACAGGGATAAAGACCCAGTACTTC; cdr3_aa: CASLIVGTGIKTQYF
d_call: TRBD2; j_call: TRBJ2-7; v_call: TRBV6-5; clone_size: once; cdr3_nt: TGTGCCAGCAGTTCGAGCGGGAGTTTCGGTTCCTACGAGCAGTACTTC; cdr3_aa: CASSSSGSFGSYEQYF
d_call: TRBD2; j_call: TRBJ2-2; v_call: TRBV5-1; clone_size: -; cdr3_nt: TGCGCCAGCAGTCGAGCGGGGACGGCCACCGGGGAGCTGTTTTTT; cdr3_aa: CASSRAGTATGELFF
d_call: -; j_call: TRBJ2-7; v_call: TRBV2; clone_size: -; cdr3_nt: TGTGCCAGCAGTGAAGCGCTTGAGGGGGGGATTTCCTACGAGCAGTACTTC; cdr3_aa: CASSEALEGGISYEQYF
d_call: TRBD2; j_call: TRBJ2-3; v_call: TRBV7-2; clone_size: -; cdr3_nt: TGTGCCAGCAGCTTAGTATCTCCGGGACTAGTAACTGATACGCAGTATTTT; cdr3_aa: CASSLVSPGLVTDTQYF
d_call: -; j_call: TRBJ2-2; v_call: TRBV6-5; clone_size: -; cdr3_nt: TGTGCCAGCAGTTACTTTCTCAACACCGGGGAGCTGTTTTTT; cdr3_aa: CASSYFLNTGELFF
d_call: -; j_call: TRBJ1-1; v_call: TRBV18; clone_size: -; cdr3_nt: TGTGCCAGCTCACCTACCCATACAGGGTTCACTGAAGCTTTCTTT; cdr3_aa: CASSPTHTGFTEAFF